A single sample is the source of the 4 T cell receptor beta chains below, sequenced in a study of molecular identifiers for immune sequencing clone quantification. TCRdb reprocessed the PCR reads with MiXCR, giving one entry per CDR3 protein. Of around 460,000 distinct CDR3 sequences in the sample, roughly 25% were seen once. Sequencing used naive CD8+ T cells from blood, with Jurkat cell RNA spiked in. Subset reported: FACS-sorted CD8+CD4-CCR7+CD45RA+ naive T cells. Receptor source: a human donor in good health. Some libraries in this study had Jurkat cell RNA spiked in.

The rearrangement links TRBV24-1 to TRBJ2-2; tentatively, D is TRBD1 (5 bases). CDR1 and CDR2 from the germline V gene are KGHDR and SFDVKD. V lost 3 bases, J lost 5 bases, and 9 bases lay in between. The CDR3 extends over 14 amino acids. The CDR3 DNA follows: TGTGCCACCAGTGATCCCTACAGGACCGGGGAGCTGTTTTTT. Protein product: CATSDPYRTGELFF.

V gene TRBV28 combines with J gene TRBJ2-7; either TRBD1 or TRBD2 may fit D (5 bases each). The CDR3 runs to 16 residues. The V end lost 4 bases, the J end lost 2 bases, and 18 bases lay between the germline ends. Germline loops: CDR1 MDHEN, CDR2 SYDVKM. This CDR3 reads CASSSRGPDRPYEQYF. The CDR3 DNA follows: TGTGCCAGCAGTTCCCGGGGCCCTGACCGCCCCTACGAGCAGTACTTC.

The chain links TRBV6-2 or TRBV6-3 to TRBJ1-3; 9 positions match TRBD1. The germline V gene encodes CDR1 MNHEY and CDR2 SVGEGT. There are 17 residues in the CDR3. V was clipped by 2 bases and J by 0 bases; unmatched bases: 5. CDR3 region: CASSYVGTGFSGNTIYF. In DNA, the CDR3 is TGTGCCAGCAGTTACGTCGGGACAGGGTTCTCTGGAAACACCATATATTTT.

This clonotype turned up a few times. V and J are TRBV4-1 and TRBJ2-3; D may be TRBD1 or TRBD2 (6 bases each). The CDR3 runs 17 residues. The V end was cut by 4 bases, the J end by 0 bases, with 17 bases between. CDR1 and CDR2 from the germline V gene are MGHRA and YSYEKL. Written as DNA, the CDR3 is TGCGCCAGCAGCCCACCCGGGGGCCGAACTAGCACAGATACGCAGTATTTT. Its translation is CASSPPGGRTSTDTQYF.